The next 30 T cell receptor beta chains were all read from a single sample in a study of T cells after yellow fever vaccination. TCRdb recomputed calls from the 5' RACE reads with MiXCR, one row per CDR3 protein. The data hold a few hundred thousand distinct CDR3 sequences, with approximately 4% observed a single time. Sample: PBMCs, taken 5 days after the yellow fever booster vaccination. Receptors were obtained from a young man who received the YFV17D yellow fever vaccine.

This clonotype has only a few counts. The rearrangement uses TRBV7-2 and TRBJ1-5; 7 bases match TRBD1. This CDR3 has 17 amino acids. V lost 3 bases and J lost 5; bases outside the gene matches: 13. Germline lookup yields CDR1 SGHTA and CDR2 FQGNSA. The CDR3 is CASSLNSGTVLHQPQHF. CDR3 sequence (DNA): TGTGCCAGCAGCTTGAATTCTGGGACAGTTCTCCATCAGCCCCAGCATTTT.

This chain's CDR3 is CASSPLYQSSYNEQFF. CDR3 bases: TGTGCCAGCAGCCCCCTGTACCAGAGCTCCTACAATGAGCAGTTCTTC. The chain uses TRBV14 and TRBJ2-1; D is unresolved. V was trimmed by 4 bases and J by 0 bases, leaving 13 bases between them. The CDR3 is made up of 16 amino acids. From germline, CDR1 is SGHDN and CDR2 FVKESK.

The chain couples TRBV5-1 to TRBJ2-3; D may be TRBD1 (6 bases). Trimming took off 3 bases at V and 0 bases at J, with 14 bases between the two ends. In germline, CDR1 is SGHRS, CDR2 YFSETQ. There are 16 residues in the CDR3. This CDR3 is CASSSDSLTSTDTQYF. For the CDR3, the DNA is TGCGCCAGCAGCTCGGACAGCCTTACTAGCACAGATACGCAGTATTTT.

V usage is TRBV4-2 and J usage is TRBJ2-1, with 15 bases fitting TRBD2. Germline V gene lookup returns CDR1 LGHNA and CDR2 YNFKEQ. The CDR3 sequence is 16 residues long. V lost 8 bases, J lost 8 bases, and 10 bases stayed unmatched. For the CDR3, the DNA is TGTGCCAGCGGATTTATAGGACTAGCGGGGGGGCATGAGCAGTTCTTC. Protein product: CASGFIGLAGGHEQFF.

This clonotype was seen many times. This chain connects TRBV7-9 to TRBJ2-7; no definite D call. V lost 4 bases and J lost 0, with 10 bases in between. The CDR3 covers 14 residues. CDR1 SEHNR and CDR2 FQNEAQ come from the germline V gene (reference sequence). CDR3 sequence (DNA): TGTGCCAGCAGCTCCGGACGGAGCTCCTACGAGCAGTACTTC. Translated: CASSSGRSSYEQYF.

The chain uses TRBV6-2 or TRBV6-3 and TRBJ2-3; TRBD2 agrees at 8 bases. Germline assignment: CDR1 MNHEY and CDR2 SVGEGT. J gave up 5 bases and V 0 bases, and 13 bases lay outside the gene matches. The CDR3 has 18 residues. The CDR3 coding sequence is TGTGCCAGCAGTTACTCGGCCCTAGCGGGCTACCGCAGAGATACGCAGTATTTT. It encodes CASSYSALAGYRRDTQYF.

This chain joins TRBV6-2 or TRBV6-3 and TRBJ2-1; 8 positions agree with TRBD2. CDR1 and CDR2 from the germline V gene are MNHEY and SVGEGT. The length of the CDR3 is 16 residues. Trimming took 5 bases from V and 7 from J; bases not matched to a gene: 13. For the CDR3, the DNA is TGTGCCAGCAGTCCCACGGGGGCTAGCGGGTGGAATGAGCAGTTCTTC. It translates to CASSPTGASGWNEQFF.

The chain employs TRBV5-4 and TRBJ2-5, with 7 nucleotides matching TRBD2. Germline loops: CDR1 SGHNT, CDR2 YYREEE (reference sequence). J was trimmed by 7 bases and V by 3 bases; bases with no gene match: 9. This CDR3 comprises 14 residues. CDR3 nucleotide sequence: TGTGCCAGCAGCTGGGGGGAGGGATCCTGGACCCAGTACTTC. Amino acid sequence: CASSWGEGSWTQYF. Drawing the rest from reference TRBV5-4 and TRBJ2-5, the complete variable domain is ETGVTQSPTHLIKTRGQQVTLRCSSQSGHNTVSWYQQALGQGPQFIFQYYREEENGRGNFPPRFSGLQFPNYSSELNVNALELDDSALYLCASSWGEGSWTQYFGPGTRLLVL.

The table lists this clonotype with a few counts. V and J are TRBV5-1 and TRBJ1-2; a possible D gene is TRBD1 (5 bases). Germline CDR1 is SGHRS and CDR2 is YFSETQ. The CDR3 consists of 15 residues. With 4 bases removed from V and 4 bases from J, the gap between germline ends came to 17 bases. The CDR3: CASSLGQIGPYGYTF. DNA of the CDR3: TGCGCCAGCAGCCTGGGGCAAATTGGCCCCTATGGCTACACCTTC.

There are many counts of this clonotype. J is TRBJ2-1 and V is TRBV7-9; TRBD2 is a possible D gene (6 bases). The CDR3 is 14 amino acids. Trimming pared 6 bases from V and 4 bases from J, leaving 13 bases between. Germline loops: CDR1 SEHNR, CDR2 FQNEAQ (reference sequence). CDR3 protein: CASRSGLGYNEQFF. DNA for the CDR3: TGTGCCAGCAGGAGCGGGTTAGGGTACAATGAGCAGTTCTTC.

This clonotype was seen repeatedly, ten times or more. The chain is built from TRBV20-1 and TRBJ1-1; D ambiguous. V was shortened by 3 bases and J by 5 bases, with 7 bases between the two germline ends. The CDR3 is made up of 11 amino acids. Germline CDR1 reads DFQATT; CDR2 reads SNEGSKA (reference sequence). The CDR3, as DNA: TGCAGTGCTAGGAGGAGGACTGAAGCTTTCTTT. Amino acids: CSARRRTEAFF.

This clonotype has a handful of counts. The chain joins TRBV5-1 to TRBJ2-7, with D tentatively TRBD1 (5 bases). In germline, CDR1 is SGHRS, CDR2 YFSETQ. The CDR3 sequence is 14 residues long. V lost 0 bases and J 2 bases, leaving 9 bases between the germline ends. CDR3 coding DNA: TGCGCCAGCAGCTTGGAGGGGCAACCCTACGAGCAGTACGTC. Translation: CASSLEGQPYEQYV.

V gene TRBV7-2 combines with J gene TRBJ2-3; D is unresolved. Germline values: CDR1 SGHTA, CDR2 FQGNSA. This CDR3 has 16 residues. V lost 5 bases and J 1 base, leaving 16 bases between the germline ends. CDR3 nucleotides: TGTGCCAGCAGCCCCCATCCTGAGCGAGGCACAGATACGCAGTATTTT. Translation: CASSPHPERGTDTQYF. Based on the CDR3 plus reference TRBV7-2 and TRBJ2-3, the full variable domain is GAGVSQSPSNKVTEKGKDVELRCDPISGHTALYWYRQSLGQGLEFLIYFQGNSAPDKSGLPSDRFSAERTGGSVSTLTIQRTQQEDSAVYLCASSPHPERGTDTQYFGPGTRLTVL.

The chain employs TRBV12-3 or TRBV12-4 and TRBJ2-1, with D unclear. Between the trimmed V and J ends, which lost 5 bases and 0 bases, there was a span of 14 bases. The CDR3 has 16 residues. The CDR3 coding sequence is TGTGCCAGCAGTCCGGACGCCTGGAGCTCCTACAATGAGCAGTTCTTC. Its translation: CASSPDAWSSYNEQFF.

The chain recombines TRBV7-3 with TRBJ2-1, with TRBD2 matching over 11 bases. CDR3 length equals 14 residues. Germline assignment: CDR1 SGHTA and CDR2 FQGTGA. V was pared by 5 bases and J by 7 bases, with 4 bases of the junction left unmatched. The CDR3 region is CASSLSGGVNEQFF. The CDR3 DNA sequence: TGTGCCAGCAGCCTTAGCGGGGGGGTAAATGAGCAGTTCTTC.

The genes are TRBV5-1 and TRBJ2-7; D is unclear. The CDR3 has 14 residues. Trimming left V 4 bases short and J 4 bases short, with 15 bases between. CDR1 SGHRS and CDR2 YFSETQ come from the germline V gene. The CDR3 region is CASSARGSSYEQYV. DNA of the CDR3: TGCGCCAGCAGCGCCAGAGGATCCTCATACGAGCAGTACGTC.

The sample holds many counts of this clonotype. The chain joins TRBV20-1 to TRBJ2-7; D tentatively reads TRBD1 or TRBD2 (6 bases each). V lost 0 bases and J lost 7, with 16 bases in between. This CDR3 has 14 residues. Germline V gives CDR1 DFQATT, CDR2 SNEGSKA (reference sequence). The CDR3 DNA follows: TGCAGTGCTAGAGATGGCCGGGGGCCCCTAGAGCAGTACTTC. Its protein is CSARDGRGPLEQYF.

This clonotype was seen at least ten times. The CDR3: CASSLGGYTLETQYF. For the CDR3, the DNA is TGTGCCAGCAGCTTAGGGGGGTATACTCTTGAGACCCAGTACTTC. The J gene is TRBJ2-5, the V gene TRBV11-2; D may match TRBD1 or TRBD2 (5 bases each). The V end lost 1 base, the J end lost 5 bases, and 14 bases lay between the germline ends. Per germline, CDR1 SGHAT and CDR2 FQNNGV. The CDR3 has 15 residues.

The sample holds a few counts of this clonotype. The rearrangement joins TRBV16 to TRBJ2-7; TRBD2 matches at 7 bases. The CDR3 runs to 15 residues. The V gene's germline CDR1 is KGHSY and CDR2 FQNENV. Unmatched junction bases numbered 6, after V lost 4 bases and J lost 0 bases. The CDR3 sequence: CASSPGLLGSYEQYV. DNA of the CDR3: TGTGCCAGCAGCCCGGGACTACTGGGCTCCTACGAGCAGTACGTC.

The V gene is TRBV7-2, the J gene TRBJ2-1; possible D gene TRBD2, 5 bases. Looked up from germline, CDR1 is SGHTA and CDR2 is FQGNSA. The ends were cut back, 2 bases at V and 0 bases at J, with 11 bases in the middle. CDR3 length: 16 residues. The CDR3 nucleotides read TGTGCCAGCAGCTTATTCTCGGGGAGCTCCTACAATGAGCAGTTCTTC. Its translation is CASSLFSGSSYNEQFF. Full variable domain (missing parts from reference TRBV7-2 and TRBJ2-1): GAGVSQSPSNKVTEKGKDVELRCDPISGHTALYWYRQSLGQGLEFLIYFQGNSAPDKSGLPSDRFSAERTGGSVSTLTIQRTQQEDSAVYLCASSLFSGSSYNEQFFGPGTRLTVL.

In this sample, this clonotype turned up a few times. V is TRBV12-3 or TRBV12-4 and J is TRBJ1-2; D perhaps matches TRBD1 (5 bases). The V gene lost 5 bases and the J gene lost 3 bases, with 10 bases spanning the gap. The CDR3 totals 13 residues. The CDR3 DNA reads as TGTGCCAGCAGTCCGGGGACCCACTATGGCTACACCTTC. Encoded protein: CASSPGTHYGYTF.

The chain links TRBV6-2 or TRBV6-3 to TRBJ2-7, with D perhaps TRBD1 or TRBD2 (5 bases each). With 7 bases removed from V and 6 bases from J, the gap between germline ends came to 16 bases. Per the germline V gene, CDR1 is MNHEY and CDR2 is SVGEGT. The CDR3 runs to 13 residues. The CDR3 spells CASTNDPGTEQYF. CDR3 nucleotide sequence: TGTGCCAGCACCAATGACCCAGGGACCGAGCAGTACTTC.

This clonotype was counted many times. The chain uses TRBV7-9 and TRBJ2-7, with 10 bases matching TRBD1. The length of the CDR3 is 16 residues. The germline V gene encodes CDR1 SEHNR and CDR2 FQNEAQ (reference sequence). Unmatched junction bases numbered 8, after V lost 2 bases and J lost 4 bases. Written as DNA, the CDR3 is TGTGCCAGCAGCTTATATTCCTGGGACAGGGGATACGAGCAGTACGTC. It codes for CASSLYSWDRGYEQYV.

This clonotype was recorded at least ten times. This chain joins TRBV27 and TRBJ1-5; D gene ambiguous. Per the germline V gene, CDR1 is MNHEY and CDR2 is SMNVEV (reference sequence). V was shortened by 6 bases and J by 0 bases, with 21 bases between the two germline ends. CDR3 size: 18 residues. The CDR3 loop reads CASSLRPDRLHSNQPQHF. CDR3 nucleotides: TGTGCCAGCAGCCTTAGACCCGATAGGCTACATAGCAATCAGCCCCAGCATTTT.

This clonotype came up a few times. The chain links TRBV7-2 to TRBJ1-5; D is ambiguous. From germline, CDR1 is SGHTA and CDR2 FQGNSA. V lost 5 bases and J 4 bases, leaving 12 bases between the germline ends. The CDR3 has 14 amino acids. The CDR3 is CASSGLGINQPQHF. CDR3 DNA: TGTGCCAGCAGCGGCCTCGGGATAAATCAGCCCCAGCATTTT.

The chain carries TRBV15 and TRBJ2-5; D not resolved. Trimming left V 3 bases short and J 5 bases short, with 13 bases between. Germline V gene data show CDR1 as LNHNV and CDR2 as YYDKDF (reference sequence). The CDR3 spans 14 residues. CDR3 sequence (DNA): TGTGCCACCAGCAGCTATAGACTTGGGGAGACCCAGTACTTC. As protein: CATSSYRLGETQYF.

This clonotype was seen more than once but under ten times. The V gene is TRBV20-1, the J gene TRBJ2-2; 9 bases align to TRBD2. Trimming cost V 6 bases and J 4 bases; bases outside gene matches: 9. The CDR3 is made up of 15 amino acids. CDR1 and CDR2 (germline): DFQATT, SNEGSKA (reference sequence). CDR3 loop: CSAPKRGVGTGELFF. The CDR3 DNA reads TGCAGTGCCCCAAAGCGGGGGGTTGGCACCGGGGAGCTGTTTTTT.

This clonotype has just a few counts. The chain uses TRBV20-1 and TRBJ1-3, with 8 bases aligning to TRBD1. The CDR3 totals 15 residues. Germline V gene lookup returns CDR1 DFQATT and CDR2 SNEGSKA (reference sequence). V was pared by 3 bases and J by 1 base, with 5 bases of the junction left unmatched. The CDR3 loop is CSARDRARSGNTIYF. The CDR3 coding sequence is TGCAGTGCTAGGGACAGGGCGAGATCTGGAAACACCATATATTTT.

The chain combines TRBV7-9 with TRBJ1-1; D may be TRBD1 (6 bases). This CDR3 has 15 amino acids. The V and J ends lost 5 bases and 1 base respectively, with 14 bases between them. Germline assignment: CDR1 SEHNR and CDR2 FQNEAQ (reference sequence). Written as DNA, the CDR3 is TGTGCCAGCAGCCGTGAGCAACAGGGGAACACTGAAGCTTTCTTT. Its translation: CASSREQQGNTEAFF.

This clonotype has just a few counts. The chain links TRBV3-1 to TRBJ1-2; D remains ambiguous. CDR1 LGHDT and CDR2 YNNKEL come from the germline V gene (reference sequence). The CDR3 consists of 12 residues. V was clipped by 2 bases and J by 8 bases, with 9 bases between them. CDR3 nucleotide sequence: TGTGCCAGCAGCCAATACGCGGAGGGCTACACCTTC. Amino acids: CASSQYAEGYTF.